This entry features one T cell receptor (beta chain) sequence. Its antigen is currently unknown. The sample is drawn from a study of T cells in Graves' hyperthyroidism and ophthalmopathy. Study results and caveats: Appearing also in blood were most of the thyroid clonotypes expanded above 0.001. Ophthalmopathy could be told apart from stable hyperthyroidism with a 13 V-J model.

RNA transcripts provided the source from which TCR beta CDR3 regions were amplified. During a first-round RT-PCR of the TCR CDR3, the HTBI primer set was used. TCRdb re-analysed the multiplex PCR reads in MiXCR, keeping a single row per CDR3 protein. Altogether approximately 600,000 distinct CDR3 sequences are present, less than 25% being singletons, with the ten largest covering 34%. Germline CDR1 is SEHNR and CDR2 is FQNEAQ (reference sequence). The ends lost 5 bases at V and 1 base at J; junction bases unmatched: 7. The CDR3 extends over 15 amino acids. V gene TRBV7-9 combines with J gene TRBJ2-7, with 8 nucleotides matching TRBD2. Sequenced material: blood. This sequence was found in a man aged 25 to 45 with Graves' ophthalmopathy. The CDR3 here is CASSTMSGSSYEQYF. CDR3 bases: TGTGCCAGCAGCACCATGAGCGGGAGTTCCTACGAGCAGTACTTC.